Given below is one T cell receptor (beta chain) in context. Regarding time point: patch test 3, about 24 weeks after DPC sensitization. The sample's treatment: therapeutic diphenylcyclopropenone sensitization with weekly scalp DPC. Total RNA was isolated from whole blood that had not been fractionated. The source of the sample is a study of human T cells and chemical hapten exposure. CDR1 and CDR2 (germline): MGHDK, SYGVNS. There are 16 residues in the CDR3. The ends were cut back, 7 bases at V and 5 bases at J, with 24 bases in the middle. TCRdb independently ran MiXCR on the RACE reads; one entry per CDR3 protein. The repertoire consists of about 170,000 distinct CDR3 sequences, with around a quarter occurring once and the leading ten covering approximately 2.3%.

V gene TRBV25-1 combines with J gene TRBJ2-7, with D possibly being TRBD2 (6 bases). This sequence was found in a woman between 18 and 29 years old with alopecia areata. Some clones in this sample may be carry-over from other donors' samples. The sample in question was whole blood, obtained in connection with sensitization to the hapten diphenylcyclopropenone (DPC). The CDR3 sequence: CASTHPTPGGLDEQYF. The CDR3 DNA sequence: TGTGCCAGCACTCACCCCACTCCCGGAGGGTTGGACGAGCAGTACTTC.